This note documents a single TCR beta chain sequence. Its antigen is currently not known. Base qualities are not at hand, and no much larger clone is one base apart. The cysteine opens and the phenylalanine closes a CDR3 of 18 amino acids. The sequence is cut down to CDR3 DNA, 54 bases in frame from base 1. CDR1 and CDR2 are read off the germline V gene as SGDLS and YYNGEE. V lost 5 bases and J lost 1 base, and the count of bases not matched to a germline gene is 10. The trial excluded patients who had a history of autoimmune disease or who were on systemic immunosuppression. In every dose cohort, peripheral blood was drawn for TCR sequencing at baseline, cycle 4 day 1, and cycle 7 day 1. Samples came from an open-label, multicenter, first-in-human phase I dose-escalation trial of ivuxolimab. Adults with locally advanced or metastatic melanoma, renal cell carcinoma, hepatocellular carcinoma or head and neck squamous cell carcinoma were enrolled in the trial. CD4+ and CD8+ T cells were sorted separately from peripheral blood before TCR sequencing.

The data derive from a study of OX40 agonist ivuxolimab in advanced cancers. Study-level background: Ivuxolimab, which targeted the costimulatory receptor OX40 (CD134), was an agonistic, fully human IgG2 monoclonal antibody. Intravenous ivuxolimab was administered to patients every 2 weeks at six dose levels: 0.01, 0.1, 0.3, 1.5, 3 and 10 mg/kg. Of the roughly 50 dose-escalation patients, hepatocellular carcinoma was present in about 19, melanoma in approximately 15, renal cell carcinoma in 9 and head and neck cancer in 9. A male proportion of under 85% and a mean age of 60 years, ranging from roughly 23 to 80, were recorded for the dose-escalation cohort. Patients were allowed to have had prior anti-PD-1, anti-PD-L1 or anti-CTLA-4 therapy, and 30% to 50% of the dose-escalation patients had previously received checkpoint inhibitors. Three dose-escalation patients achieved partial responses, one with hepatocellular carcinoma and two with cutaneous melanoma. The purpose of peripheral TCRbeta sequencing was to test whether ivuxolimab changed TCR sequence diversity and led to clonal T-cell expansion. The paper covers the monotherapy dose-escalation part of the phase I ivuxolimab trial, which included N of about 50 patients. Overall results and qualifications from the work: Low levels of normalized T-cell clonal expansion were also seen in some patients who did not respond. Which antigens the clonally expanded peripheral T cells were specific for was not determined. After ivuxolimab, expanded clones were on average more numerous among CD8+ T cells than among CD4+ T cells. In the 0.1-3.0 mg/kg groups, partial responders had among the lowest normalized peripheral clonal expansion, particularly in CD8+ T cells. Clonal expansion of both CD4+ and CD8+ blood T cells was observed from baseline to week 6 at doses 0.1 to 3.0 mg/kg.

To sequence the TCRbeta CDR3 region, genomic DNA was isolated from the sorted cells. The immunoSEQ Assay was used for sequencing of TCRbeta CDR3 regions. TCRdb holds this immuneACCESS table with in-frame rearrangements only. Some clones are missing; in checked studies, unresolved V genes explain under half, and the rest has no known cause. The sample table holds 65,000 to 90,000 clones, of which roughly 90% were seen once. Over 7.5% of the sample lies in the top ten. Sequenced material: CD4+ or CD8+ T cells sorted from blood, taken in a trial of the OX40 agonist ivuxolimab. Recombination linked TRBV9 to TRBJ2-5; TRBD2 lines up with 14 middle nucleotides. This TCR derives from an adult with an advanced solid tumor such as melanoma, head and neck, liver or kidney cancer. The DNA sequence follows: TGTGCCAGCAGGTCGGGGACTAGCGGGGGAGTCTTCCAAGAGACCCAGTACTTC. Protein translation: CASRSGTSGGVFQETQYF.